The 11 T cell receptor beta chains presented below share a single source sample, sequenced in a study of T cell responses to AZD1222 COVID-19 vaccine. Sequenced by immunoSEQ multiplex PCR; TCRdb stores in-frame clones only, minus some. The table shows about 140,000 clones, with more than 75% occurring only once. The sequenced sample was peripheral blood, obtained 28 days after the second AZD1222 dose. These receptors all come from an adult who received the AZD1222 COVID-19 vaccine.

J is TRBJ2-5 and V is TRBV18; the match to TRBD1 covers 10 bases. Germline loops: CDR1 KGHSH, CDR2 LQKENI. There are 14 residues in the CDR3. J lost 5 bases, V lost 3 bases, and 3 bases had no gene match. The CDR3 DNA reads TGTGCCAGCTCACCCGGGACAGGGGCGGAGACCCAGTACTTC. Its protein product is CASSPGTGAETQYF.

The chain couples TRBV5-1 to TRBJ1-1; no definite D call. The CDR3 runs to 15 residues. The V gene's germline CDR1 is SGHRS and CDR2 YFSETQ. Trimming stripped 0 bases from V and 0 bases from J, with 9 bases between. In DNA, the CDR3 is TGCGCCAGCAGCTTGGTTCCGGATGTGAACACTGAAGCTTTCTTT. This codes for CASSLVPDVNTEAFF. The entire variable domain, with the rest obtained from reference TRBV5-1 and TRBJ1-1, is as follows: KAGVTQTPRYLIKTRGQQVTLSCSPISGHRSVSWYQQTPGQGLQFLFEYFSETQRNKGNFPGRFSGRQFSNSRSEMNVSTLELGDSALYLCASSLVPDVNTEAFFGQGTRLTVV.

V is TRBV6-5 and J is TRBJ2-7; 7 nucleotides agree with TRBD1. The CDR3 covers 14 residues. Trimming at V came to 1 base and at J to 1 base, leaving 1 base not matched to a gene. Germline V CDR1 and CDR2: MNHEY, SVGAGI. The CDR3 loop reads CASSYLGQSYEQYF. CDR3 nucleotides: TGTGCCAGCAGTTACTTGGGACAGTCCTACGAGCAGTACTTC.

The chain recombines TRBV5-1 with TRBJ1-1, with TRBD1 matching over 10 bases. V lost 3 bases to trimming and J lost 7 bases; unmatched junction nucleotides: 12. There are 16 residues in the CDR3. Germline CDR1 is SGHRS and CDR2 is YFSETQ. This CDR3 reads CASSSPPGQGTGEAFF. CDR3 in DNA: TGCGCCAGCAGCTCCCCCCCGGGACAGGGGACCGGTGAAGCTTTCTTT.

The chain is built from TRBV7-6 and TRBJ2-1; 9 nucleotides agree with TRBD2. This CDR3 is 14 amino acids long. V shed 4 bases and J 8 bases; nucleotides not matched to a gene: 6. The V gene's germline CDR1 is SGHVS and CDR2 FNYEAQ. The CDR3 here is CASSSFSGSYEQFF. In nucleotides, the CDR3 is TGTGCCAGCAGCTCATTTAGCGGGAGTTATGAGCAGTTCTTC.

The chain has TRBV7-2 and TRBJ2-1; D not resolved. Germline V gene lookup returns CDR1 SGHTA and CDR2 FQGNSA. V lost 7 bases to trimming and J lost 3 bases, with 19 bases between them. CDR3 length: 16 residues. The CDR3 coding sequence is TGTGCCAGCACCGTAGAGGCCACCCTTAACTACAATGAGCAGTTCTTC. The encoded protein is CASTVEATLNYNEQFF.

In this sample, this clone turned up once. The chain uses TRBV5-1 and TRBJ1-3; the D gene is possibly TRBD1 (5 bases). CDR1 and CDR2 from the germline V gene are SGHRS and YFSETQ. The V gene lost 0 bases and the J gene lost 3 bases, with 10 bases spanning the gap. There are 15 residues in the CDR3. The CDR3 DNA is TGCGCCAGCAGCTTGGGGCAGGGAGGTGGAAACACCATATATTTT. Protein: CASSLGQGGGNTIYF.

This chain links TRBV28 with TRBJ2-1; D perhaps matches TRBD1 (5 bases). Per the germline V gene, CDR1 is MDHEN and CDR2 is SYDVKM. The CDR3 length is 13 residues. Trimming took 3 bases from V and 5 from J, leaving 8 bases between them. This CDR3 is CASSFWGDNEQFF. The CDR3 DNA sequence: TGTGCCAGCAGTTTTTGGGGCGACAATGAGCAGTTCTTC.

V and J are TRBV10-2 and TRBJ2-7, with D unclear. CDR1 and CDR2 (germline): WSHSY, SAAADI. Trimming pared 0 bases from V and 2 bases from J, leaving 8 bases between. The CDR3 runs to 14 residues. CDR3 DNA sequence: TGCGCCAGCAGTGAGTCTCGTGTAGCCTACGAGCAGTACTTC. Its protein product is CASSESRVAYEQYF.

The CDR3 region is CAWSAGTVYYEQYF. CDR3 in DNA: TGTGCCTGGAGCGCCGGGACAGTGTACTACGAGCAGTACTTC. V gene TRBV30 combines with J gene TRBJ2-7, with 7 bases fitting TRBD1. CDR3 size: 14 residues. Trimming took 3 bases from V and 3 from J; bases not matched to a gene: 8. Germline assignment: CDR1 GTSNPN and CDR2 SVGIG (reference sequence).

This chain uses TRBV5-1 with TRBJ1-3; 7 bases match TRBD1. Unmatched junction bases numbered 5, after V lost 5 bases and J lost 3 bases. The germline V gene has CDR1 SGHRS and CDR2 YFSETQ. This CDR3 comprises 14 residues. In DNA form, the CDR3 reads TGCGCCAGCAGTTATGACAGGGTTGGAAACACCATATATTTT. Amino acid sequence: CASSYDRVGNTIYF. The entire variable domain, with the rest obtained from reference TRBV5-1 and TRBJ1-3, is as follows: KAGVTQTPRYLIKTRGQQVTLSCSPISGHRSVSWYQQTPGQGLQFLFEYFSETQRNKGNFPGRFSGRQFSNSRSEMNVSTLELGDSALYLCASSYDRVGNTIYFGEGSWLTVV.